This T cell receptor (beta chain) was recorded in a study of cytomegalovirus exposure and HLA in healthy donors. 60 Vbeta and 13 Jbeta primers were used in PCR. Assay: immunoSEQ multiplex PCR; the TCRdb copy retains only in-frame clones and omits some. The sample holds about 160,000 clones; roughly 78% are singletons and the top ten take roughly 1.9%. CDR3 length equals 19 residues. Germline-derived CDR1 and CDR2 are SGHTA and FQGNSA. With 5 bases clipped from V and 0 bases from J, the junction kept 10 bases outside the gene matches. Concerning this clone: No antigen is known for it.

General study results and limits: Earlier analysis yielded a pattern in which most TCR beta V segments were productive about 87% or about 30% of the time. Immune exposure was documented only through CMV serostatus. There were 150 to 200 TCR beta chains listed as cytomegalovirus-associated.

Material: PBMCs. The sequence derives from a middle-aged man in good health and CMV-seronegative. The genes are TRBV7-2 and TRBJ2-6; 10 bases match TRBD1. CDR3 protein: CASSLTGTGAISGANVLTF. The DNA for the CDR3 is TGTGCCAGCAGCCTCACCGGGACAGGGGCTATCTCTGGGGCCAACGTCCTGACTTTC.